A selection of T cell receptor beta chains follows, all from one sample in a study of cytomegalovirus exposure and HLA in healthy donors. TCRdb keeps only in-frame clones here, not all; method: immunoSEQ multiplex PCR. The sample contains about 200,000 clones, roughly 83% of which appear only once. Material: PBMCs. The source is a girl between 5 and 17 years old in good health and CMV-seronegative. Each CDR3 is given with its conserved first and last residue. The D gene is left open where the match is weak. Rows give clone size only sometimes, using once, few, many, or a class for an expanded clone.

d_gene: NA; abundance: NA; v_gene: TRBV27; j_gene: TRBJ2-3; CDR3aa: CASSPRLDTQYF; CDR3nt: TGTGCCAGCAGTCCGCGACTGGATACGCAGTATTTT
d_gene: NA; abundance: NA; v_gene: TRBV28; j_gene: TRBJ1-1; CDR3aa: CASRYSSQGLSKPFF; CDR3nt: TGTGCCAGCAGATATTCCAGCCAGGGTCTAAGTAAACCTTTCTTT
d_gene: NA; abundance: NA; v_gene: TRBV7-9; j_gene: TRBJ2-2; CDR3aa: CASTGGNTGELFF; CDR3nt: TGTGCCAGCACCGGGGGAAACACCGGGGAGCTGTTTTTT
d_gene: NA; abundance: few; v_gene: TRBV27; j_gene: TRBJ1-1; CDR3aa: CASSLAGGNTEAFF; CDR3nt: TGTGCCAGCAGTTTAGCGGGAGGAAACACTGAAGCTTTCTTT
d_gene: NA; abundance: NA; v_gene: TRBV10-2; j_gene: TRBJ2-2; CDR3aa: CASSESRGGATGELFF; CDR3nt: TGCGCCAGCAGTGAGTCGAGAGGGGGGGCCACCGGGGAGCTGTTTTTT
d_gene: TRBD1; abundance: NA; v_gene: TRBV9; j_gene: TRBJ1-2; CDR3aa: CASTWGQGAQNGYTF; CDR3nt: TGTGCCAGCACCTGGGGTCAGGGGGCGCAAAATGGCTACACCTTC
d_gene: NA; abundance: few; v_gene: TRBV10-1; j_gene: TRBJ1-5; CDR3aa: CASCARGSNQPQHF; CDR3nt: TGCGCCAGCTGTGCAAGGGGGAGCAATCAGCCCCAGCATTTT
d_gene: TRBD2; abundance: NA; v_gene: TRBV28; j_gene: TRBJ2-2; CDR3aa: CASRALAGGSTGELFF; CDR3nt: TGTGCCAGCAGGGCTCTAGCGGGAGGTTCCACCGGGGAGCTGTTTTTT
d_gene: TRBD2; abundance: NA; v_gene: TRBV5-1; j_gene: TRBJ2-1; CDR3aa: CASRKTSGIGGNEQFF; CDR3nt: TGCGCCAGCAGAAAGACTAGCGGGATTGGCGGCAATGAGCAGTTCTTC
d_gene: TRBD1; abundance: NA; v_gene: TRBV7-9; j_gene: TRBJ2-7; CDR3aa: CSSSWTGYEQYF; CDR3nt: TGTTCCAGCAGCTGGACAGGGTACGAGCAGTACTTC
d_gene: NA; abundance: NA; v_gene: TRBV11-2; j_gene: TRBJ1-2; CDR3aa: CASSAQQDRLHHGYTF; CDR3nt: TGTGCCAGCAGCGCCCAACAGGACAGACTTCACCATGGCTACACCTTC
d_gene: TRBD2; abundance: NA; v_gene: TRBV2; j_gene: TRBJ2-5; CDR3aa: CASTIAGVGETQYF; CDR3nt: TGTGCCAGCACAATAGCGGGAGTGGGGGAGACCCAGTACTTC
d_gene: NA; abundance: NA; v_gene: TRBV15; j_gene: TRBJ1-5; CDR3aa: CATSRERTVGQNQPQHF; CDR3nt: TGTGCCACCAGCAGAGAACGAACCGTTGGACAGAATCAGCCCCAGCATTTT
d_gene: NA; abundance: NA; v_gene: TRBV6-6; j_gene: TRBJ2-7; CDR3aa: CASSYGQGSYEQYF; CDR3nt: TGTGCCAGCAGTTACGGGCAGGGGAGCTACGAGCAGTACTTC
d_gene: NA; abundance: NA; v_gene: TRBV6-5; j_gene: TRBJ1-1; CDR3aa: CASSSGAITEAFF; CDR3nt: TGTGCCAGCAGTTCAGGGGCTATAACTGAAGCTTTCTTT
d_gene: NA; abundance: NA; v_gene: TRBV5-1; j_gene: TRBJ1-6; CDR3aa: CASSLSTNNSPLHF; CDR3nt: TGCGCCAGCAGCTTGTCGACAAATAATTCACCCCTCCACTTT
d_gene: TRBD1; abundance: NA; v_gene: TRBV27; j_gene: TRBJ1-6; CDR3aa: CASSGQAGSPLHF; CDR3nt: TGTGCCAGCAGCGGACAGGCGGGATCACCCCTCCACTTT
d_gene: TRBD1; abundance: NA; v_gene: TRBV6-4; j_gene: TRBJ2-3; CDR3aa: CASRGQAGTDTQYF; CDR3nt: TGTGCCAGCAGGGGACAGGCGGGCACAGATACGCAGTATTTT
d_gene: NA; abundance: NA; v_gene: TRBV9; j_gene: TRBJ2-7; CDR3aa: CASSRQASVNEQYF; CDR3nt: TGTGCCAGCAGCAGACAGGCCTCCGTAAACGAGCAGTACTTC
d_gene: TRBD1; abundance: once; v_gene: TRBV5-1; j_gene: TRBJ1-4; CDR3aa: CASKQGRVATNEKLFF; CDR3nt: TGCGCCAGCAAACAGGGGCGGGTTGCAACTAATGAAAAACTGTTTTTT
d_gene: TRBD2; abundance: once; v_gene: TRBV5-1; j_gene: TRBJ2-7; CDR3aa: CASSLTTSGAYEQYF; CDR3nt: TGCGCCAGCAGCCTAACGACTAGCGGGGCCTACGAGCAGTACTTC
d_gene: TRBD1; abundance: NA; v_gene: TRBV15; j_gene: TRBJ2-7; CDR3aa: CATSRDLGQGAYEQYF; CDR3nt: TGTGCCACCAGCAGAGATCTGGGACAGGGCGCCTACGAGCAGTACTTC
d_gene: TRBD1; abundance: few; v_gene: TRBV4-2; j_gene: TRBJ1-5; CDR3aa: CASSQDHTGTGFGQPQHF; CDR3nt: TGTGCCAGCAGCCAAGATCACACCGGGACAGGGTTCGGCCAGCCCCAGCATTTT
d_gene: TRBD1; abundance: once; v_gene: TRBV6-6; j_gene: TRBJ1-3; CDR3aa: CASRRRDRGQGNTIYF; CDR3nt: TGTGCCAGCAGGAGACGGGACAGGGGGCAAGGGAACACCATATATTTT
d_gene: TRBD1; abundance: NA; v_gene: TRBV4-1; j_gene: TRBJ1-1; CDR3aa: CASSQDPGQEFTEAFF; CDR3nt: TGCGCCAGCAGCCAAGATCCCGGACAGGAGTTTACTGAAGCTTTCTTT
d_gene: NA; abundance: NA; v_gene: TRBV5-1; j_gene: TRBJ2-7; CDR3aa: CASRPDSYEQYF; CDR3nt: TGCGCCAGCAGGCCGGACAGCTACGAGCAGTACTTC
d_gene: NA; abundance: NA; v_gene: TRBV6-1; j_gene: TRBJ1-3; CDR3aa: CASSALGRNTIYF; CDR3nt: TGTGCCAGCTCCGCCCTCGGGAGAAACACCATATATTTT
d_gene: TRBD2; abundance: NA; v_gene: TRBV29-1; j_gene: TRBJ2-1; CDR3aa: CSVGLAGNEQFF; CDR3nt: TGCAGCGTTGGCCTAGCGGGAAATGAGCAGTTCTTC